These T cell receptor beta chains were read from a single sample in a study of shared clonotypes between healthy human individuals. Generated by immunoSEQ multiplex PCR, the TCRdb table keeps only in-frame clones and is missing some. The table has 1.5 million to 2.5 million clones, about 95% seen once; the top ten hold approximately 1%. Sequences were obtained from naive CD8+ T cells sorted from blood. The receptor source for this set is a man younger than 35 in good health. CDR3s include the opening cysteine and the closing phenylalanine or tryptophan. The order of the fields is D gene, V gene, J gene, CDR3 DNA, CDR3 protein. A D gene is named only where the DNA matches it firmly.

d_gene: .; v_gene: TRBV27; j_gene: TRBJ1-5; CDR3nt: TGTGCCAGCAGACCTACAGGGTCCCATCAGCCCCAGCATTTT; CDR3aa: CASRPTGSHQPQHF
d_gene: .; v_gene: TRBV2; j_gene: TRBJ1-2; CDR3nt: TGTGCCAGCAGTGAGGGTACGGGGGCCGCTAACTATGGCTACACCTTC; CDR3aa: CASSEGTGAANYGYTF
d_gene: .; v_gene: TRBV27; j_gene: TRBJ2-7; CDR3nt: TGTGCCAGCGTCACCGGGTCAGGTTTGGGCGAGCAGTACTTC; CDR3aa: CASVTGSGLGEQYF
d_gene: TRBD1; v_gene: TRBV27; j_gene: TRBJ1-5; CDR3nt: TGTGCCAGCAGTCCGGGACAGGGGGTCCAGCCCCAGCATTTT; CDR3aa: CASSPGQGVQPQHF
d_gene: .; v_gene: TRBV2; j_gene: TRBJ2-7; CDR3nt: TGTGCCAGCCTCGGGGGAAGCTCCCCTGGGGAGCAGTACTTC; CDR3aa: CASLGGSSPGEQYF
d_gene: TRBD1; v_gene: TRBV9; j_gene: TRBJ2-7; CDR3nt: TGTGCCAGCAGCGGGCGGGACAGGGGGCTCGAGCAGTACTTC; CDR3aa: CASSGRDRGLEQYF
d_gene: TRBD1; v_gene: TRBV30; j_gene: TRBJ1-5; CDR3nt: TGTGCCTGGAATGCCGGGACAGGCCGGCAGCCCCAGCATTTT; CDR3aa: CAWNAGTGRQPQHF
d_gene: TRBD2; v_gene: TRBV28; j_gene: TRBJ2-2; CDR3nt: TGTGCCAGCAGTTGGGACGGGGGGTCGAACACCGGGGAGCTGTTTTTT; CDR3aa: CASSWDGGSNTGELFF
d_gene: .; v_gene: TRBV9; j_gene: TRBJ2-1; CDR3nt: TGTGCCAGCAGCGGTACGAGGGGATCCTACAATGAGCAGTTCTTC; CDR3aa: CASSGTRGSYNEQFF
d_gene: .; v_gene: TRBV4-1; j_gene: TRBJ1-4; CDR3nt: TGCGCCAGCAGCCAGGGCCTTGACGAAAAACTGTTTTTT; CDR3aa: CASSQGLDEKLFF
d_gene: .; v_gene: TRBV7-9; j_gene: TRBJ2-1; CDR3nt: TGTGCCACCTCACTGGGAGCGCATGAGCAGTTCTTC; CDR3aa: CATSLGAHEQFF
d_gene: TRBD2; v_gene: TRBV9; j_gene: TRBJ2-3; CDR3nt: TGTGCCAGCAGCGTAGAAGGGACTAGCGGATCTAGCACAGATACGCAGTATTTT; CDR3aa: CASSVEGTSGSSTDTQYF
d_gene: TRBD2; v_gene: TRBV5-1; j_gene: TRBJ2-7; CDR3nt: TGCGCCAGCAGCCCGTGGGCTAGCGGGGGCACCTACGAGCAGTACTTC; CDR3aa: CASSPWASGGTYEQYF
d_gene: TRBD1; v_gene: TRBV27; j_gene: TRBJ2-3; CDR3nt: TGTGCCAGCAGTGACCAGGGGGCTTCAGATACGCAGTATTTT; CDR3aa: CASSDQGASDTQYF
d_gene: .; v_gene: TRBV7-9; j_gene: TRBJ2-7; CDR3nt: TGTGCCAGCAGCTTCCGGGACCCCTACGAGCAGTACTTC; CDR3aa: CASSFRDPYEQYF